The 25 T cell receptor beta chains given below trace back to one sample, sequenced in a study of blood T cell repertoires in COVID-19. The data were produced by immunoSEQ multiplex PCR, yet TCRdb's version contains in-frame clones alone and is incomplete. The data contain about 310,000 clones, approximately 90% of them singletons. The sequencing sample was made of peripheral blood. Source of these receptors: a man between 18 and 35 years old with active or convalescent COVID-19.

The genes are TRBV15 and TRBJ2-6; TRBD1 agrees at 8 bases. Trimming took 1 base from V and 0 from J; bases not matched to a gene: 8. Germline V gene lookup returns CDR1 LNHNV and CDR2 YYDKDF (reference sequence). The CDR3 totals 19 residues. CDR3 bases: TGTGCCACCAGCAGAGGGCAGGGGGCCGTAAGCTCTGGGGCCAACGTCCTGACTTTC. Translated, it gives CATSRGQGAVSSGANVLTF.

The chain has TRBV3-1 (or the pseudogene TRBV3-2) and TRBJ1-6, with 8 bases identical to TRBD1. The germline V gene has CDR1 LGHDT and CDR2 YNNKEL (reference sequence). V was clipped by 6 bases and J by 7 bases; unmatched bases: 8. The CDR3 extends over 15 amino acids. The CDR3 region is CASRLTDRENSPLHF. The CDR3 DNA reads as TGTGCCAGCAGGCTAACGGACAGGGAGAATTCACCCCTCCACTTT.

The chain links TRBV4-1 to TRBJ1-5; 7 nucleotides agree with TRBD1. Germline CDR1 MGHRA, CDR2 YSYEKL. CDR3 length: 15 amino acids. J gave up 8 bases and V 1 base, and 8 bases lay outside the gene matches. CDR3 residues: CASSQVTGTIEPQHF. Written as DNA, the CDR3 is TGCGCCAGCAGCCAAGTGACAGGGACAATCGAGCCCCAGCATTTT.

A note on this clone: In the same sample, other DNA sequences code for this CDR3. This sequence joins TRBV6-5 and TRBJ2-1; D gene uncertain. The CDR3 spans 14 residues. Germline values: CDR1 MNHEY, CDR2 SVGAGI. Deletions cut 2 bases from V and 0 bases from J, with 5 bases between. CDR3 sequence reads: CASSYLSSYNEQFF. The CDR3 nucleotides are TGTGCCAGCAGTTACCTTAGCTCCTACAATGAGCAGTTCTTC.

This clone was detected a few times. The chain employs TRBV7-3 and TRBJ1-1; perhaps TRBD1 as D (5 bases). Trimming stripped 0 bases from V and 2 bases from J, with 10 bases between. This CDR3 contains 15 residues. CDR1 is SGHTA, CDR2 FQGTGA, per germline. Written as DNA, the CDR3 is TGTGCCAGCAGCTTAACAGGGGTACTCAACACTGAAGCTTTCTTT. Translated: CASSLTGVLNTEAFF.

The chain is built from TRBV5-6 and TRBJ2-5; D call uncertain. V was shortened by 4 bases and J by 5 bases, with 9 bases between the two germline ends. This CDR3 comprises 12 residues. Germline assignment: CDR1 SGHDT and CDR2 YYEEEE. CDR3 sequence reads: CASSPAGETQYF. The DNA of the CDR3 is TGTGCCAGCAGCCCGGCCGGGGAGACCCAGTACTTC.

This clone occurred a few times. The CDR3 DNA is TGTGCCAGCAGCGCCCCAGGGGGGCAGGGAGGCTACACCTTC. It codes for CASSAPGGQGGYTF. The V gene is TRBV7-9, the J gene TRBJ1-2; 7 bases are a match to TRBD1. With 5 bases clipped from V and 8 bases from J, the junction kept 11 bases outside the gene matches. CDR3 size: 14 residues. The germline CDR1 and CDR2 sequences are SEHNR and FQNEAQ (reference sequence).

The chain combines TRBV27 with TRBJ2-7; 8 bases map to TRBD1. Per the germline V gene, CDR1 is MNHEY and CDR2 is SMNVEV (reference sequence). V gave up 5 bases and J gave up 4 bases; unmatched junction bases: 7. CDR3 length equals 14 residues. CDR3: CASSLGQGRYEQYF. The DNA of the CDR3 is TGTGCCAGCAGTCTCGGACAGGGTCGGTACGAGCAGTACTTC.

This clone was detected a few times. The CDR3 protein is CSVKGQANQPQHF. CDR3 nucleotide sequence: TGCAGCGTGAAAGGACAGGCCAATCAGCCCCAGCATTTT. The V call is TRBV29-1, the J call TRBJ1-5; 7 positions agree with TRBD1. V lost 6 bases to trimming and J lost 3 bases; unmatched junction nucleotides: 5. This CDR3 comprises 13 residues. Germline CDR1 is SQVTM and CDR2 is ANQGSEA.

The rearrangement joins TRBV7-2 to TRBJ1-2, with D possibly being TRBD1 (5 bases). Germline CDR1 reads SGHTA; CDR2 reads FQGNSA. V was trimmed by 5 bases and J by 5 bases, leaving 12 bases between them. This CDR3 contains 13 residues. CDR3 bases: TGTGCCAGCAGCCAAGGGGCTGCATATGGCTACACCTTC. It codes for CASSQGAAYGYTF.

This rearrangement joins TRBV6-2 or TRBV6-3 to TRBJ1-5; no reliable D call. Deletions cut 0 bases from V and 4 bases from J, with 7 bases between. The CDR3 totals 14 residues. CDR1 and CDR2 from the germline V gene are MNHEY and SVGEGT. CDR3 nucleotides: TGTGCCAGCAGTTACTCGAGTCTGAATCAGCCCCAGCATTTT. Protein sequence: CASSYSSLNQPQHF.

CDR3 DNA: TGTGCCAGCACGAAAACAGGGGACAGACAGCCCCAGCATTTT. It yields the protein CASTKTGDRQPQHF. This sequence joins TRBV2 and TRBJ1-5, with 7 bases identical to TRBD1. The CDR3 runs 14 residues. The germline V gene has CDR1 SNHLY and CDR2 FYNNEI. V shed 7 bases, J shed 7 bases, and the junction held 10 bases outside the gene matches.

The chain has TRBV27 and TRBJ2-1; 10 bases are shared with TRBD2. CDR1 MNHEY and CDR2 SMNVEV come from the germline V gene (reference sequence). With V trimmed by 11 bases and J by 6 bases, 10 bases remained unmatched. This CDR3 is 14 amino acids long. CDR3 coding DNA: TGTGCCGGGCTAGCGGGAGTGGTCCCCAATGAGCAGTTCTTC. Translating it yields CAGLAGVVPNEQFF.

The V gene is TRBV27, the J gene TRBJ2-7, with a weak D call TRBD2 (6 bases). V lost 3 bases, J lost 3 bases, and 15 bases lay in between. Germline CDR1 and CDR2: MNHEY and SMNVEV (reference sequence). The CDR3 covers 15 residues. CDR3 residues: CASSFRQGLIYEQYF. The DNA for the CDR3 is TGTGCCAGCAGTTTTAGGCAGGGACTCATCTACGAGCAGTACTTC.

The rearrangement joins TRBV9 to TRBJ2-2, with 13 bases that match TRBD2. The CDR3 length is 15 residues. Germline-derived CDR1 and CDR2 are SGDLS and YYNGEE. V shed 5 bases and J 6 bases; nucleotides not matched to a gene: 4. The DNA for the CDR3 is TGTGCCAGCAGTGGAACTAGCGGGGGGGCCGGGGAGCTGTTTTTT. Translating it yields CASSGTSGGAGELFF.

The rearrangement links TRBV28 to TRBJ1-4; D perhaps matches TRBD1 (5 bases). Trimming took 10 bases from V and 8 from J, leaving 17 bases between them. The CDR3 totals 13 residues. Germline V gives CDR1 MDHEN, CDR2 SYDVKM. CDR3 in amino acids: CATHTPWGEKLFF. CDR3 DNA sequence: TGTGCCACTCATACCCCCTGGGGCGAAAAACTGTTTTTT.

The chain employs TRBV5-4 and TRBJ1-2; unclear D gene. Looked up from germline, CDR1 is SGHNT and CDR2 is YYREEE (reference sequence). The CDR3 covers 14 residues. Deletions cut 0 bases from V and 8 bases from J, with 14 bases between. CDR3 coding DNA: TGTGCCAGCAGCTTGGCCAGAGGGTTAGAGGGCTACACCTTC. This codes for CASSLARGLEGYTF.

For the CDR3, the DNA is TGTGCCAGCTCACCAGGCAGGAATTCACCCCTCCACTTT. Amino acids: CASSPGRNSPLHF. The J gene is TRBJ1-6, the V gene TRBV18, with no clear D. V lost 2 bases to trimming and J lost 7 bases, with 6 bases between them. The CDR3 contains 13 residues. Germline CDR1 KGHSH, CDR2 LQKENI.

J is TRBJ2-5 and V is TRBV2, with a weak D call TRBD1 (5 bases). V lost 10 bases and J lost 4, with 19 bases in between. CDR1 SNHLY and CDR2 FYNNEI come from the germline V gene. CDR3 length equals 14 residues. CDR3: CAIALARDGETQYF. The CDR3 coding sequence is TGTGCCATCGCCCTGGCCAGGGATGGAGAGACCCAGTACTTC. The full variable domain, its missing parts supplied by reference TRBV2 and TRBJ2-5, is EPEVTQTPSHQVTQMGQEVILRCVPISNHLYFYWYRQILGQKVEFLVSFYNNEISEKSEIFDDQFSVERPDGSNFTLKIRSTKLEDSAMYFCAIALARDGETQYFGPGTRLLVL.

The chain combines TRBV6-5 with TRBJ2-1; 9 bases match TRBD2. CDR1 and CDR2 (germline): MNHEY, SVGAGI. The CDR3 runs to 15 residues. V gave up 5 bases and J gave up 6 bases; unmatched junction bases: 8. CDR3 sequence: CASSRRLAGPNEQFF. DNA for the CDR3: TGTGCCAGCAGTCGCCGGCTAGCGGGACCCAATGAGCAGTTCTTC.

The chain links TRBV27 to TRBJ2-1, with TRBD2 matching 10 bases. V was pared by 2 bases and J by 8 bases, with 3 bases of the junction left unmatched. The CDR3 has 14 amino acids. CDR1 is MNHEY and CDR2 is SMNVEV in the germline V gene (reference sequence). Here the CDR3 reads CASSLLAGDYEQFF. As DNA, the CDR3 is TGTGCCAGCAGTTTACTAGCGGGAGACTATGAGCAGTTCTTC.

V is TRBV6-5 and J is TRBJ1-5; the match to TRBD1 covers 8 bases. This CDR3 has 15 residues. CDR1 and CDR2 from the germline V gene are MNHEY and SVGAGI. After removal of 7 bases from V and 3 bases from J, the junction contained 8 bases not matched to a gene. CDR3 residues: CASKLGQGLNQPQHF. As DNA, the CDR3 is TGTGCCAGCAAACTTGGACAGGGCCTCAATCAGCCCCAGCATTTT.

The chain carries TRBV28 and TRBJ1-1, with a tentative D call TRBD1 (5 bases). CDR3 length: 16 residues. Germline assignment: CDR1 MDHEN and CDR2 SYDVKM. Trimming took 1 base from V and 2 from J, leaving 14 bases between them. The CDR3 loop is CASSLFSGGKNTEAFF. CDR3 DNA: TGTGCCAGCAGTTTATTCTCGGGGGGGAAAAACACTGAAGCTTTCTTT.

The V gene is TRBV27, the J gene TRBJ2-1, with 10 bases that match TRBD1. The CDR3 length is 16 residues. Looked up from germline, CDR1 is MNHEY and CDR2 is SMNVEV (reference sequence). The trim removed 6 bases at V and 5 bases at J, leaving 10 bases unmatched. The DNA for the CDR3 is TGTGCCAGCAGCCCTTCGACAGGGGGCAATCACAATGAGCAGTTCTTC. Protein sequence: CASSPSTGGNHNEQFF.

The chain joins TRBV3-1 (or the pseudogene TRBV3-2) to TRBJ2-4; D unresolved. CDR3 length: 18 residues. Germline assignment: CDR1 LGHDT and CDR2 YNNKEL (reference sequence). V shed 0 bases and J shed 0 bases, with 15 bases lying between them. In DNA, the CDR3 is TGTGCCAGCAGCCAAGACGACAACACTGATCTAGCCAAAAACATTCAGTACTTC. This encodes CASSQDDNTDLAKNIQYF.